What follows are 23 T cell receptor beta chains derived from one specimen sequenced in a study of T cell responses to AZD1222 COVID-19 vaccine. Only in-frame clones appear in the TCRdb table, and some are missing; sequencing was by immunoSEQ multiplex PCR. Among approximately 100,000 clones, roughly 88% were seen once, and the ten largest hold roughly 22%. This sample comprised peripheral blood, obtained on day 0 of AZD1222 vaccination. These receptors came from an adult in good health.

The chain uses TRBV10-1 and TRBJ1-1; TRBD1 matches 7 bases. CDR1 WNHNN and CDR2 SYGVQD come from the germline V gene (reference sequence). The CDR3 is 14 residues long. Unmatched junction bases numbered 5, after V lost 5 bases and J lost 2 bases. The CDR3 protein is CASSPGTDNTEAFF. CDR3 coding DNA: TGCGCCAGCAGTCCCGGGACAGATAACACTGAAGCTTTCTTT.

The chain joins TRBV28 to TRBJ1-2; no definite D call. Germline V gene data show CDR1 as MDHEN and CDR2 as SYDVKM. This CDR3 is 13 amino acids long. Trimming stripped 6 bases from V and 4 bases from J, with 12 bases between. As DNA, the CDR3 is TGTGCCAGCAGGTTCCCCGGACTCTATGGCTACACCTTC. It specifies CASRFPGLYGYTF.

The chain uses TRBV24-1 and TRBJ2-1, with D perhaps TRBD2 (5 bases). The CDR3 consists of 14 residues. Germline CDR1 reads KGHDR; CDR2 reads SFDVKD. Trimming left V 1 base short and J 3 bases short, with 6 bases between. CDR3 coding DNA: TGTGCCACCAGTGATTTACTAGGCTACAATGAGCAGTTCTTC. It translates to CATSDLLGYNEQFF.

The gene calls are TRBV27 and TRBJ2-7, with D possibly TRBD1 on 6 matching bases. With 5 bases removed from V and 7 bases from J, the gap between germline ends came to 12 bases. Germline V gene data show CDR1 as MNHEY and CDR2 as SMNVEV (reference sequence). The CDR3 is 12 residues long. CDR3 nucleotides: TGTGCCAGCAGTCCCCTAGGGGGTGAGCAGTACTTC. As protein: CASSPLGGEQYF.

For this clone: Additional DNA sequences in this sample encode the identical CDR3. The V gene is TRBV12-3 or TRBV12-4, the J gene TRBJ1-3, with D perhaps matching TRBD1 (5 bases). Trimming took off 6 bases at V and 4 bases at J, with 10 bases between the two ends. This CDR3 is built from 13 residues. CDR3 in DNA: TGTGCCAGCAGCCTGGGGCTCGGAAACACCATATATTTT. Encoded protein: CASSLGLGNTIYF.

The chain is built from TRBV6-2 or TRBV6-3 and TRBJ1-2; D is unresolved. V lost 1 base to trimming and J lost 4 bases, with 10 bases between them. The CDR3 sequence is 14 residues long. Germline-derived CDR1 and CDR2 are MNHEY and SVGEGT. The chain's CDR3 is CASSYYRESYGYTF. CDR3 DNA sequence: TGTGCCAGCAGTTACTATCGGGAGAGCTATGGCTACACCTTC.

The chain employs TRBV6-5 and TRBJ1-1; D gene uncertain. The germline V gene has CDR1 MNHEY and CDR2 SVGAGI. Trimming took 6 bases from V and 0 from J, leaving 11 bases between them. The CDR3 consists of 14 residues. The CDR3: CASRTDTVNTEAFF. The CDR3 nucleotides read TGTGCCAGCAGGACGGATACAGTGAACACTGAAGCTTTCTTT.

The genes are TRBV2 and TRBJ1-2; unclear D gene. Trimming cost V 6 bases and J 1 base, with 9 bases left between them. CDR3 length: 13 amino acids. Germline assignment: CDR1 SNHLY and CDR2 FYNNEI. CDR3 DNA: TGTGCCAGCAGCATTGGACTTAACTATGGCTACACCTTC. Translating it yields CASSIGLNYGYTF.

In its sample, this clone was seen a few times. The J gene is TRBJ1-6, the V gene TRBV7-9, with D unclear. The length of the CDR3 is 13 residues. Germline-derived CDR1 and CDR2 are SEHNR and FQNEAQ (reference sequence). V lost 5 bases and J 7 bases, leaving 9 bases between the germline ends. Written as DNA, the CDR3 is TGTGCCAGCAGCCAGGACGTCAATTCACCCCTCCACTTT. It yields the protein CASSQDVNSPLHF.

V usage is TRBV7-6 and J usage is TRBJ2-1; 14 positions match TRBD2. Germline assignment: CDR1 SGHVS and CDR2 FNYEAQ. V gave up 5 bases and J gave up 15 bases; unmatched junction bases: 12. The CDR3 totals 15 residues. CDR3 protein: CASSPPGLAGVGRFF. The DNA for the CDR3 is TGTGCCAGCAGCCCCCCGGGACTAGCGGGAGTGGGTCGGTTCTTC. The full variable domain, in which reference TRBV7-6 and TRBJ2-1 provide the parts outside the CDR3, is GAGVSQSPRYKVTKRGQDVALRCDPISGHVSLYWYRQALGQGPEFLTYFNYEAQQDKSGLPNDRFSAERPEGSISTLTIQRTEQRDSAMYRCASSPPGLAGVGRFFGPGTRLTVL.

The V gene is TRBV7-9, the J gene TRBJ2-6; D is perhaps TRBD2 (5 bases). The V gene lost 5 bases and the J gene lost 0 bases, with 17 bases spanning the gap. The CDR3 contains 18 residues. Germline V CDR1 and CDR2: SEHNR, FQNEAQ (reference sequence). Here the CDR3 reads CASSPGEGMGSGANVLTF. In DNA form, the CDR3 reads TGTGCCAGCAGCCCCGGGGAAGGAATGGGCTCTGGGGCCAACGTCCTGACTTTC.

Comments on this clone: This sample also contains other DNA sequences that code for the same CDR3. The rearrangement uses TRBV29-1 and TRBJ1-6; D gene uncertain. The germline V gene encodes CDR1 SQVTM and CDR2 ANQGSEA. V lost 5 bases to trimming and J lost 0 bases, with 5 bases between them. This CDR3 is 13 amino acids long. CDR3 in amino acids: CSVLSSYNSPLHF. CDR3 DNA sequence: TGCAGCGTTCTGAGCTCCTATAATTCACCCCTCCACTTT.

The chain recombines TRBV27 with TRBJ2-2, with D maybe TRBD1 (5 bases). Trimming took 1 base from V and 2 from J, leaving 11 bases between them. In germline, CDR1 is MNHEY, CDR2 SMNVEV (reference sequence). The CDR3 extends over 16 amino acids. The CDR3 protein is CASSLWGQFNTGELFF. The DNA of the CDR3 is TGTGCCAGCAGTTTATGGGGCCAATTCAACACCGGGGAGCTGTTTTTT.

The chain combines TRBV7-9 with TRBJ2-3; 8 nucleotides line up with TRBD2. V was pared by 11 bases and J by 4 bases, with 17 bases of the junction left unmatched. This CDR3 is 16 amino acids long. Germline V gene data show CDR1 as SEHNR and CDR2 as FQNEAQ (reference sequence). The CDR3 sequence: CAGSLWAGGEADTQYF. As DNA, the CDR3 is TGTGCCGGGAGCCTATGGGCGGGGGGCGAGGCAGATACGCAGTATTTT.

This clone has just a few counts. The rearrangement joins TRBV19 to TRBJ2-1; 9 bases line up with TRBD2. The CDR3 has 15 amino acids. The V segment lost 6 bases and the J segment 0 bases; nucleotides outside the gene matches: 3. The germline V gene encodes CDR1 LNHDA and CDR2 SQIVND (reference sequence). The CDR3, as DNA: TGTGCCAGTAGCCAGACTAGCGGCTCCTACAATGAGCAGTTCTTC. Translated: CASSQTSGSYNEQFF. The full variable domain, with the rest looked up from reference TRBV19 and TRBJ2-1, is DGGITQSPKYLFRKEGQNVTLSCEQNLNHDAMYWYRQDPGQGLRLIYYSQIVNDFQKGDIAEGYSVSREKKESFPLTVTSAQKNPTAFYLCASSQTSGSYNEQFFGPGTRLTVL.

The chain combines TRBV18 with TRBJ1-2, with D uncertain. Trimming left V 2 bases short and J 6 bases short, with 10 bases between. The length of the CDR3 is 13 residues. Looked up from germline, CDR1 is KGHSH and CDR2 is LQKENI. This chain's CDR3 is CASSPRNENGYTF. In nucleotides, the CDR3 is TGTGCCAGCTCACCAAGGAACGAAAATGGCTACACCTTC.

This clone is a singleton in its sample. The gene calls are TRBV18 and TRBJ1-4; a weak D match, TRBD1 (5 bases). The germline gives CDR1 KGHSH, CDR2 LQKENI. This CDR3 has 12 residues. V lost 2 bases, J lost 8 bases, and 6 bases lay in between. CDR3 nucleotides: TGTGCCAGCTCACCAGGGGACGAAAAACTGTTTTTT. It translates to CASSPGDEKLFF.

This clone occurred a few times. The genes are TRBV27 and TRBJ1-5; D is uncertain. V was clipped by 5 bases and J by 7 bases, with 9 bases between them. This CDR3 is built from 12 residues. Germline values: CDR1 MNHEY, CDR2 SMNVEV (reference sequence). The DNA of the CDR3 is TGTGCCAGCAGTCCCCTTGGGCAGCCCCAGCATTTT. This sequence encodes CASSPLGQPQHF.

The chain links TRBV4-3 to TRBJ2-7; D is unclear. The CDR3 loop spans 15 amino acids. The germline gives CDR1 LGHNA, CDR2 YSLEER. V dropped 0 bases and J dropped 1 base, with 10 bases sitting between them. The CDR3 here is CASSQDTGYSYEQYF. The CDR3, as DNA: TGCGCCAGCAGCCAAGATACCGGGTATTCCTACGAGCAGTACTTC.

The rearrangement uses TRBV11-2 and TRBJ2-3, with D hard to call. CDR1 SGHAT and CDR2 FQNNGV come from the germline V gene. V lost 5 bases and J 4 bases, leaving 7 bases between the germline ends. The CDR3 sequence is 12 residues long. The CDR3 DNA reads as TGTGCCAGCAGCCCCCTACCAGATACGCAGTATTTT. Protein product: CASSPLPDTQYF.

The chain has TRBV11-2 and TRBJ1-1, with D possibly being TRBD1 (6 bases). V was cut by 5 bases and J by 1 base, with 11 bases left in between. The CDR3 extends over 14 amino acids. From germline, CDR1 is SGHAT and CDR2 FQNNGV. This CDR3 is CASSAGTKNTEAFF. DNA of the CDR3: TGTGCCAGCAGCGCGGGGACAAAGAACACTGAAGCTTTCTTT.

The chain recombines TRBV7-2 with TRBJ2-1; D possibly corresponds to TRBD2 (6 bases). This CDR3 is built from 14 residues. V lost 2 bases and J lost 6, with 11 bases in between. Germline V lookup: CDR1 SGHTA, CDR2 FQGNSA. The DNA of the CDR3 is TGTGCCAGCAGCTTAACCGGGGGAGTCAATGAGCAGTTCTTC. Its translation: CASSLTGGVNEQFF.

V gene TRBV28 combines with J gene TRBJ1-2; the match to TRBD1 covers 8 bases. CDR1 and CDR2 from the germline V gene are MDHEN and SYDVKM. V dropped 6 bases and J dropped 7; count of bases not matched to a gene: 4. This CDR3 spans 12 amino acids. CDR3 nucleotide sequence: TGTGCCAGCAGGTACCAGGGGGCTGGCTACACCTTC. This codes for CASRYQGAGYTF.